What follows describes a single T cell receptor (beta chain). Its antigen is undetermined. The source of the sample is a study of post-analysis software for immune sequencing data. Study information: Some patients lacked subtype; others had relapsing-remitting, secondary progressive or progressive-relapsing disease.

The study, taken as a whole, reports: F-measure co-clustering was strong for batch-matched samples. Normalized Chao1 diversity was significantly reduced in patients versus controls. About 5 TRBV segments, including TRBV5-6, TRBV5-1 and TRBV20-1, were more frequent in patients than controls.

Built from TCR beta cDNA, the libraries had unique molecular identifiers in them. With roughly 1 to 10 million T cells as the source, roughly 500,000 cDNA molecules resulted. One entry per CDR3 protein results from TCRdb running MiXCR on the PCR reads. The sample yields 740,000 or so distinct CDR3 sequences, around 50% seen once. The CDR3 totals 14 residues. Germline V gives CDR1 SGHKS, CDR2 YYEKEE (reference sequence). The trim removed 1 base at V and 5 bases at J, leaving 5 bases unmatched. The J gene is TRBJ2-7, the V gene TRBV5-5, with 8 bases lining up with TRBD1. The sample comprised blood. The sequence was obtained from a girl aged 10 to 17 with multiple sclerosis. The CDR3 here is CASSLSGGADEQYF. CDR3 DNA sequence: TGTGCCAGCAGCTTGTCAGGGGGCGCGGACGAGCAGTACTTC. Filled out from reference TRBV5-5 and TRBJ2-7, the complete variable domain reads DAGVTQSPTHLIKTRGQQVTLRCSPISGHKSVSWYQQVLGQGPQFIFQYYEKEERGRGNFPDRFSARQFPNYSSELNVNALLLGDSALYLCASSLSGGADEQYFGPGTRLTVT.